A single sample gave rise to the 13 T cell receptor beta chains below, sequenced in a study of CXCR3-negative and CXCR3-positive naive CD8 T cells. In preparing the TRB cDNA libraries, 5' RACE with UMI labels was used. TCRdb reprocessed the 5' RACE reads and stores each CDR3 protein as one record, lacking DNA. This repertoire includes over 80,000 distinct CDR3 sequences. Input material: naive CXCR3- CD8+ T cells from blood. Subset meaning: CD45RO-CCR7+CD27+CD95- naive CD8+ T cells lacking CXCR3 (TNR3-). These receptors all come from a human donor in good health. Some clones in this sample may be carry-over from other donors' samples.

The chain is built from TRBV4-1 and TRBJ2-7; there is no DNA to check the TCRdb D call of TRBD2. From germline, CDR1 is MGHRA and CDR2 YSYEKL. This CDR3 is built from 14 residues. CDR3 sequence reads: CASSQQGWEDEQYF.

This rearrangement joins TRBV14 to TRBJ2-5. The CDR3 runs 13 residues. From germline, CDR1 is SGHDN and CDR2 FVKESK. CDR3 sequence: CASSQNAQETQYF.

The chain employs TRBV28 and TRBJ2-7; TCRdb selects TRBD1, and the lack of DNA leaves this call unchecked. This CDR3 is built from 15 residues. Germline V gene sequence: CDR1 MDHEN, CDR2 SYDVKM. The CDR3 protein is CASTRRGGQSYEQYF.

This chain joins TRBV2 and TRBJ2-7; TCRdb reports TRBD1, a call that lacks DNA to check it against. The CDR3 runs to 14 residues. Germline CDR1 reads SNHLY; CDR2 reads FYNNEI. The CDR3 protein is CASVPGQGGSEQYF.

The chain couples TRBV29-1 to TRBJ2-7; TCRdb gives TRBD2 as the D gene, but with no DNA this cannot be confirmed. The CDR3 sequence is 13 residues long. Germline CDR1 reads SQVTM; CDR2 reads ANQGSEA. CDR3 region: CSVSGPGSYEQYF.

J is TRBJ2-6 and V is TRBV4-1; TCRdb proposes TRBD2, but this gene call is untestable without DNA. CDR3 length: 18 residues. Germline V gene lookup returns CDR1 MGHRA and CDR2 YSYEKL. The CDR3 here is CASSQDRDFLVGANVLTF.

The chain carries TRBV4-1 and TRBJ2-3; TCRdb proposes TRBD1, but this gene call is untestable without DNA. The CDR3 covers 19 residues. CDR1 is MGHRA, CDR2 YSYEKL, per germline. CDR3 protein: CASSARQGPTGRDTDTQYF.

The chain couples TRBV4-3 to TRBJ2-1; as DNA is missing, the TRBD1 call by TCRdb cannot be tested. The germline CDR1 and CDR2 sequences are LGHNA and YSLEER. CDR3 length: 15 amino acids. The CDR3 reads CASSQDAGTGSGQFF.

This rearrangement joins TRBV7-8 to TRBJ2-3; TCRdb picks TRBD1, but there is no DNA to check that call. Germline V gene data show CDR1 as SGHVS and CDR2 as FQNEAQ. The CDR3 runs 14 residues. CDR3 in amino acids: CASSLFGASDTQYF.

J is TRBJ2-7 and V is TRBV15; TCRdb proposes TRBD1, but this gene call is untestable without DNA. The CDR3 covers 17 residues. Germline CDR1 reads LNHNV; CDR2 reads YYDKDF (reference sequence). The CDR3 region is CATSRDGGDRDPYEQYF.

The chain couples TRBV7-6 to TRBJ2-7; TCRdb names TRBD1, which stays unverified in the absence of DNA. The germline CDR1 and CDR2 sequences are SGHVS and FNYEAQ. This CDR3 region has 16 residues. The CDR3 spells CASSPAGGRTSYEQYF.

The chain's CDR3 is CASSLAPTALPDTQYF. The V gene is TRBV7-9, the J gene TRBJ2-3. Germline V gene lookup returns CDR1 SEHNR and CDR2 FQNEAQ (reference sequence). The CDR3 contains 16 residues. Full variable domain (remainder filled in from reference TRBV7-9 and TRBJ2-3): DTGVSQNPRHKITKRGQNVTFRCDPISEHNRLYWYRQTLGQGPEFLTYFQNEAQLEKSRLLSDRFSAERPKGSFSTLEIQRTEQGDSAMYLCASSLAPTALPDTQYFGPGTRLTVL.

The chain is built from TRBV29-1 and TRBJ2-7; the TRBD1 assignment by TCRdb is unverifiable without DNA. CDR3 length: 13 residues. CDR1 is SQVTM and CDR2 is ANQGSEA in the germline V gene. The CDR3: CSAILGQGYEQYF.